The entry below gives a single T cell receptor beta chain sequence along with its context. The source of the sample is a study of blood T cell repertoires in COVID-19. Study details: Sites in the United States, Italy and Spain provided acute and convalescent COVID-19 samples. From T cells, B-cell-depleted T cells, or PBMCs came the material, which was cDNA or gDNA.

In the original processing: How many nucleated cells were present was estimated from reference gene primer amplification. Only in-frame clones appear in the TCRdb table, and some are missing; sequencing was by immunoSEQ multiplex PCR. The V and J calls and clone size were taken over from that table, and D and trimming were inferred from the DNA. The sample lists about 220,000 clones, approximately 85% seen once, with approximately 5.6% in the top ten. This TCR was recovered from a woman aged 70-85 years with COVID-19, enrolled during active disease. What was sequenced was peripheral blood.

Here the CDR3 reads CASSPRLAGGLLFLETQYF. DNA of the CDR3: TGTGCCAGCAGCCCCAGACTAGCGGGAGGCCTCTTGTTCTTGGAGACCCAGTACTTC. This chain joins TRBV3-1 (or the pseudogene TRBV3-2) and TRBJ2-5; 13 bases map to TRBD2. The CDR3 sequence is 19 residues long. Per the germline V gene, CDR1 is LGHDT and CDR2 is YNNKEL (reference sequence). The junction had 16 bases not matched to a gene; V was cut back by 4 bases and J by 5 bases.